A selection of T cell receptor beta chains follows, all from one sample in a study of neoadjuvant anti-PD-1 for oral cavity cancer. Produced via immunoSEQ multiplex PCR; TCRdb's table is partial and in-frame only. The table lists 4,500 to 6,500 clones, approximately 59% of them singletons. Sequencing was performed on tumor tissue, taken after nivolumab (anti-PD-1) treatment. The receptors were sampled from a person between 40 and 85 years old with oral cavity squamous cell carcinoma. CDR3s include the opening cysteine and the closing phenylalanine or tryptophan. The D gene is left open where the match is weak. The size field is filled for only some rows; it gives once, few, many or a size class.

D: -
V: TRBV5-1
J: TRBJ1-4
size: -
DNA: TGCGCCAGCAGCCTCCAAGCGGCTAATGAAAAACTGTTTTTT
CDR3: CASSLQAANEKLFF

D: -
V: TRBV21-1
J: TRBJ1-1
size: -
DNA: TGTGCCAGCAGCAAAGGGGACGGGGGGATGCCTGAAGCTTTCTTT
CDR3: CASSKGDGGMPEAFF

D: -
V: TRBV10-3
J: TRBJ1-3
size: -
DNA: TGTGCCATCAGTATGAATGGAAACACCATATATTTT
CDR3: CAISMNGNTIYF

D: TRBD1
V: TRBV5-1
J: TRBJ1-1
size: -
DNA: TGCGCCAGCAGACCTAGGGACAGGGGAAACACTGAAGCTTTCTTT
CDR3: CASRPRDRGNTEAFF

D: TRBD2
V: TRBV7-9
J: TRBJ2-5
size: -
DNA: TGTGCCAGCACCCCGGTAGCGGGAGGTGAGACCCAGTACTTC
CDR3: CASTPVAGGETQYF

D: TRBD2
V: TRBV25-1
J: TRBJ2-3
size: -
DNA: TGTGCCAGCAGTGAAGGTGCCCGCGGGGGAGTAGTAGATACGCAGTATTTT
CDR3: CASSEGARGGVVDTQYF

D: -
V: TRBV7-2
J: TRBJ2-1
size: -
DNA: TGTGCCAGCAGCTCGACAGAAAACAATGAGCAGTTCTTC
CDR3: CASSSTENNEQFF

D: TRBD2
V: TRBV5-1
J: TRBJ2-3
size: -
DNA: TGCGCCAGCAGCCCCAGACGCGGGGGGGCAAGACGCACAGATACGCAGTATTTT
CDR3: CASSPRRGGARRTDTQYF

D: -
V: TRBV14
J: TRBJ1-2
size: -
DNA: TGTGCCAGCAGCCAAGAGGAGTTGTCGCGGAGCTACACCTTC
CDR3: CASSQEELSRSYTF

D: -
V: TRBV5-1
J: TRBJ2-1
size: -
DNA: TGCGCCAGCAGCTTCAGGCCATCTAGGAACAATGAGCAGTTCTTC
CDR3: CASSFRPSRNNEQFF

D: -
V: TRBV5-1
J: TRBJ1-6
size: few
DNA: TGCGCCAGCAGCGACACAACCGGACAGTTAAATTCACCCCTCCACTTT
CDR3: CASSDTTGQLNSPLHF

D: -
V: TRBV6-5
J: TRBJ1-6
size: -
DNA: TGTGCCAGCAGTCGAGGGCCTGGGGATAATTCACCCCTCCACTTT
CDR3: CASSRGPGDNSPLHF

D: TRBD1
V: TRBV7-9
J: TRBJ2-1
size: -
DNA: TGTGCCAGCAGCTTAGCGGGGGACAGGGGGCTACGGAATGAGCAGTTCTTC
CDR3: CASSLAGDRGLRNEQFF

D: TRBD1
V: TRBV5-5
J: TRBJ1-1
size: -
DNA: TGTGCCAGCGCCTTACAGGGGCCCACTGAAGCTTTCTTT
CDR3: CASALQGPTEAFF

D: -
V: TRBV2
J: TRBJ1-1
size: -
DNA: TGTGCCAGCAGTGATACAGTGAACACTGAAGCTTTCTTT
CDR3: CASSDTVNTEAFF

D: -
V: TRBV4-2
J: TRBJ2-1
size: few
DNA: TGTGCCAGCAGCCAAGGTTCTAGCGTAATGAGCTCCTACAATGAGCAGTTCTTC
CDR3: CASSQGSSVMSSYNEQFF

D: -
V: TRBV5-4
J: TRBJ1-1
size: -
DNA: TGTGCCAGCAGCTTGGCCTTTAAGGGGAGGGGAACTGAAGCTTTCTTT
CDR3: CASSLAFKGRGTEAFF

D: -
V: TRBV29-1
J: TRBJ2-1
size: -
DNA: TGCAGCTCCTTGGAGCCGGCGGGGTACAATGAGCAGTTCTTC
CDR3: CSSLEPAGYNEQFF

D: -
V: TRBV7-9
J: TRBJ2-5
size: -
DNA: TGTGCCAGCAATAGTCTAACCCGGACCCAGTACTTC
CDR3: CASNSLTRTQYF

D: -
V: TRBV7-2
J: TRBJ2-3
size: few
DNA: TGTGCCAGCAGCTTATACGTGGATACGCAGTATTTT
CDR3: CASSLYVDTQYF

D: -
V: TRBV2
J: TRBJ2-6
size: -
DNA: TGTGCCAGCACTCAAGAACACGTCTCTGGGGCCAACGTCCTGACTTTC
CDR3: CASTQEHVSGANVLTF

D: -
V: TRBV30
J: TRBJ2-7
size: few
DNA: TGTGCACGGAAGGCAGGGACTTTGCAGTACTTC
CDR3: CARKAGTLQYF

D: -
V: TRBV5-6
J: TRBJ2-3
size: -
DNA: TGTGCCAGCAGCTTGGGTCTTTGGGAGAATACGCAGTATTTT
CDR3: CASSLGLWENTQYF

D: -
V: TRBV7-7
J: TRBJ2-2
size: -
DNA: TGTGCCAGCAGCCTCAAGGCGGCGAACACCGGGGAGCTGTTTTTT
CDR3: CASSLKAANTGELFF

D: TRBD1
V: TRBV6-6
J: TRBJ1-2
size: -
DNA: TGTGCCAGCAGTCTTATGCAGGGGGGGATCTATGGCTACACCTTC
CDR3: CASSLMQGGIYGYTF

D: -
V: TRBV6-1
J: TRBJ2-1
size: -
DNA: TGTGCCAGCAGTGAGACAGGCTACAATGAGCAGTTCTTC
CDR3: CASSETGYNEQFF

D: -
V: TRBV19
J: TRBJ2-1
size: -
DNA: TGTGCCGCCTCAACCCCCCGGGACGGCCTACGCAATGAGCAGTTCTTC
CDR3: CAASTPRDGLRNEQFF

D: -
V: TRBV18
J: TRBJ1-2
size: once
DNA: TGTGCCAGCTCACCGGGTAAAGCCTATGGCTACACCTTC
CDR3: CASSPGKAYGYTF

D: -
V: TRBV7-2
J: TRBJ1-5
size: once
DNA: TGTGCCAGCAGCTTTCCTTCTTTGCAGCCCCAGCATTTT
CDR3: CASSFPSLQPQHF

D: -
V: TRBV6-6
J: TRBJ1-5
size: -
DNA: TGTGCCAGCAGCTCCACCGGCAGCCTCAATCAGCCCCAGCATTTT
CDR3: CASSSTGSLNQPQHF

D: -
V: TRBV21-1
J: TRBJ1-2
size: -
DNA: TGTGCCAGCAGCAAAGCGCAAGGGTATGTATATGGCTACACCTTC
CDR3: CASSKAQGYVYGYTF

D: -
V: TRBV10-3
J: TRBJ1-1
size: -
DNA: TGTGCCATCAGTGAGCTATTTCGGAAAGGGGAAGCTTTCTTT
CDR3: CAISELFRKGEAFF

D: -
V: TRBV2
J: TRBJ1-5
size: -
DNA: TGTGCCAGCAGTGAAGGGACCGTACAGCCCCAGCATTTT
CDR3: CASSEGTVQPQHF

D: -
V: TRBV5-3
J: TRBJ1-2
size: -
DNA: TGTGCCAGAAGCTTGTCCGCAAATTCTAACTATGGCTACACCTTC
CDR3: CARSLSANSNYGYTF

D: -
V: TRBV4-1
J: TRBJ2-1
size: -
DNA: TGCGCCAGCAGCTTAACCGGGCCCTATTCCTACAATGAGCAGTTCTTC
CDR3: CASSLTGPYSYNEQFF

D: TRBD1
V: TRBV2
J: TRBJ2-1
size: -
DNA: TGTGCCAGCGAAAAGGGGGCTAGCAATGAGCAGTTCTTC
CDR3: CASEKGASNEQFF

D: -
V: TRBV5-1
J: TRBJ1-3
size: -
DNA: TGCGCCAGCAGCTTGGTGGCGGGGGCGACCACCTCTGGAAACACCATATATTTT
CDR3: CASSLVAGATTSGNTIYF

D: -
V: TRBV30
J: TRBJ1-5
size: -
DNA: TGTGCCTGGAGCCAGGGCAATCAGCCCCAGCATTTT
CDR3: CAWSQGNQPQHF

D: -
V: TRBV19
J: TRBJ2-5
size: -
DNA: TGTGCCAGTAGTATTTTCGGGGCAGGAAAAGAGACCCAGTACTTC
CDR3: CASSIFGAGKETQYF

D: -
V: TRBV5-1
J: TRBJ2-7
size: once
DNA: TGCGCCAGCAGCCCCAGGGGGGAAGGGAACGAGCAGTACTTC
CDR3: CASSPRGEGNEQYF

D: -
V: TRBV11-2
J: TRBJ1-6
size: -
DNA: TGTGCCAGCAGCTTAGCTCGGGGGGGACCCTTTTCACCCCTCCACTTT
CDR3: CASSLARGGPFSPLHF

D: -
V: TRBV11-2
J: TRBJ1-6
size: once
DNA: TGTGCCAGCAGCTTAGGAGCGGGCTCCTATAATTCACCCCTCCACTTT
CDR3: CASSLGAGSYNSPLHF

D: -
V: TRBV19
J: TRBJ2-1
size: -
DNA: TGTGCCAGTAGTATAGAAGACCTCTCTACCCCCTATAGGAGCTCCTACAATGAGCAGTTCTTC
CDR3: CASSIEDLSTPYRSSYNEQFF

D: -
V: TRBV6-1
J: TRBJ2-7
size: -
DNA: TGTGCCAGCAGTAACAGATACGAGCAGTACTTC
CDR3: CASSNRYEQYF

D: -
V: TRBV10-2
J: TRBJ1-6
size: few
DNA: TGCGCCAGCATTTTCGGGGACGGGGCCCTCCACTTT
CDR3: CASIFGDGALHF

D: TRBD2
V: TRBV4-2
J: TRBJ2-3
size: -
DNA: TGTGCCAGCAGCAAATCTAGCGGGCGCTCAGATACGCAGTATTTT
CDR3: CASSKSSGRSDTQYF

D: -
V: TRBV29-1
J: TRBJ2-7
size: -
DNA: TGCAGCATGACCCGCCGGCCCGGCGGCGAGCAGTACTTC
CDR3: CSMTRRPGGEQYF

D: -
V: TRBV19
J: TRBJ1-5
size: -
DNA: TGTGCCAGTACCCTCAAGGGGCCTGACCCCAATCAGCCCCAGCATTTT
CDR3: CASTLKGPDPNQPQHF

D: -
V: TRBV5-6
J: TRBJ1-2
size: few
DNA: TGTGCCAGCAGCTTTTGGATGGACAGCGCGGGCTACACCTTC
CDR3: CASSFWMDSAGYTF

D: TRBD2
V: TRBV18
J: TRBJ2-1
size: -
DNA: TGTGCCAGCTCCGGGGGGGCCTCCTACAATGAGCAGTTCTTC
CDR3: CASSGGASYNEQFF

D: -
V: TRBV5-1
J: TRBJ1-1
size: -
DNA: TGCGCCAGCAGGGGGCTGGCGAACACTGAAGCTTTCTTT
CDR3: CASRGLANTEAFF

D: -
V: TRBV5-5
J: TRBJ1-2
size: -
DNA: TGTGCCAGCAGCTTGGGACTTTCCCAAGTGGAAGGCTACACCTTC
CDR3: CASSLGLSQVEGYTF

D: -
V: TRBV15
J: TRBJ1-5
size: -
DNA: TGTGCCACCAGGGACCGGCGGAGTAGCAATCAGCCCCAGCATTTT
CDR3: CATRDRRSSNQPQHF

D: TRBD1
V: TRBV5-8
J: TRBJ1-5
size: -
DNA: TGTGCCAGCAGCTTGGGACAGGGGGAAAATCAGCCCCAGCATTTT
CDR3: CASSLGQGENQPQHF

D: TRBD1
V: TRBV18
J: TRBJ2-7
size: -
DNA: TGTGCCAGCTCCCAGGGGGCGCTGGGCGAGCAGTACTTC
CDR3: CASSQGALGEQYF

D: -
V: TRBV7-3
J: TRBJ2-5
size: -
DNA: TGTGCCAGCAGCTCCCAGGGTAGGGAACAAGAGACCCAGTACTTC
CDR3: CASSSQGREQETQYF

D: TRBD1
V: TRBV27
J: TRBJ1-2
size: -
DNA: TGTGCCAGCAGTTTATCCTTAGGGGGCGCGAATGGCTACACCTTC
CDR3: CASSLSLGGANGYTF

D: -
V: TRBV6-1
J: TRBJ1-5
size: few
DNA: TGTGCCAGCAGTGTATCCCCAGGTCAGCCCCAGCATTTT
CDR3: CASSVSPGQPQHF

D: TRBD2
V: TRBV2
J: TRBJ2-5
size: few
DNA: TGTGCCAGCAGGGGACTAGAAGAGACCCAGTACTTC
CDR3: CASRGLEETQYF

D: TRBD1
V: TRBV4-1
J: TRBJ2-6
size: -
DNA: TGCGCCAGCAGTATCTCGCAGGGGGCTGGGGCCAACGTCCTGACTTTC
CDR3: CASSISQGAGANVLTF